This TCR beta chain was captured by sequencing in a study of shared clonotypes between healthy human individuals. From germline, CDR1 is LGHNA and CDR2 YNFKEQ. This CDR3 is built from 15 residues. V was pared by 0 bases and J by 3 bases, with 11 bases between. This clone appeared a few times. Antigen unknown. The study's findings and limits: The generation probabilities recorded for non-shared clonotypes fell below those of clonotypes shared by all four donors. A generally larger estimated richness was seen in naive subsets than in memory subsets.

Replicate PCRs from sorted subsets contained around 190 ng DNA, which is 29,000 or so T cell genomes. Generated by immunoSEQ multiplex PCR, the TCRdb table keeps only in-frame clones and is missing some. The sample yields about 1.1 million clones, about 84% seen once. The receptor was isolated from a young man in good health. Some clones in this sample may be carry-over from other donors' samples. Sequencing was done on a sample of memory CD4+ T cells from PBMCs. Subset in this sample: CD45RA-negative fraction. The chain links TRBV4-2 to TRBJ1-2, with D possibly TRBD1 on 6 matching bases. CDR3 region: CASSQDNRADYGYTF. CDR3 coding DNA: TGTGCCAGCAGCCAAGATAACAGGGCTGACTATGGCTACACCTTC.